This T cell receptor (beta chain) originates from a study of blood T cells in healthy people across ages. This clonotype was recorded only once. Its target is not known. Study-wide results and limits: Both higher diversity and more naive CD4+ cells marked long-lived donors when set against aged donors. Observed TCR beta diversity per million T cells went down as age went up. This fall followed a roughly linear course with age.

Then a second PCR, running roughly 7 to 11 cycles, was carried out with a sample-barcoded 5' primer and a J-beta primer mix. TCRdb reprocessed the 5' RACE reads with MiXCR, giving one entry per CDR3 protein. The table has roughly 1,800,000 distinct CDR3 sequences, 49% seen once; the top ten hold about 2.1%. The CDR3 covers 17 residues. V was pared by 3 bases and J by 3 bases, with 12 bases of the junction left unmatched. Germline lookup yields CDR1 KGHDR and CDR2 SFDVKD. Sequenced input: blood. This chain joins TRBV24-1 and TRBJ1-1; TRBD1 agrees at 7 bases. This sequence originates from a woman aged 40 to 50 in good health. The CDR3 region is CATSDIPPGQHYTEAFF. CDR3 coding DNA: TGTGCCACCAGTGATATCCCGCCGGGACAGCATTACACTGAAGCTTTCTTT.